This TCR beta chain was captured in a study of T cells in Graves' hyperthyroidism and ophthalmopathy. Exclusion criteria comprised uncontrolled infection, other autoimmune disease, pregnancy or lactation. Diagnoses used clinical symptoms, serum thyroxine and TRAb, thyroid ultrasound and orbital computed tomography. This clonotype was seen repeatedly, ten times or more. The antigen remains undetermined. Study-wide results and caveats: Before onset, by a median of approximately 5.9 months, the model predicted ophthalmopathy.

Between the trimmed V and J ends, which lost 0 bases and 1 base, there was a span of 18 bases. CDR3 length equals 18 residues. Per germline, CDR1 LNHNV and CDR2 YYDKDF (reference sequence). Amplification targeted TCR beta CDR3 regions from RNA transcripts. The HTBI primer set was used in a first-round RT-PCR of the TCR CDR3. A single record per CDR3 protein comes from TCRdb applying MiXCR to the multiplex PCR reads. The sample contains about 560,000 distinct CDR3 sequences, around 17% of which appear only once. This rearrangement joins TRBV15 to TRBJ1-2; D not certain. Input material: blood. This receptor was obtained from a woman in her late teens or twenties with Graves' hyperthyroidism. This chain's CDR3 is CATSRDPSSYSFNYGYTF. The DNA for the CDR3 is TGTGCCACCAGCAGAGATCCCTCGTCTTATAGCTTTAACTATGGCTACACCTTC.